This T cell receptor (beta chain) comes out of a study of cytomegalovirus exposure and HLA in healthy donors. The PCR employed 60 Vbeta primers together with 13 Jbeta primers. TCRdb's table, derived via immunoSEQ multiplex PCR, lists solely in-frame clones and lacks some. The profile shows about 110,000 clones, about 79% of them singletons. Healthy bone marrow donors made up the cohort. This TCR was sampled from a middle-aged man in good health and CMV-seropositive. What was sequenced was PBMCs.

The CDR3: CASSLSISTDTQYF. CDR3 DNA sequence: TGTGCCAGCAGTTTATCCATTAGCACAGATACGCAGTATTTT. J is TRBJ2-3 and V is TRBV27; no reliable D call. CDR1 is MNHEY, CDR2 SMNVEV, per germline (reference sequence). Deletions cut 0 bases from V and 0 bases from J, with 4 bases between. The CDR3 contains 14 residues.